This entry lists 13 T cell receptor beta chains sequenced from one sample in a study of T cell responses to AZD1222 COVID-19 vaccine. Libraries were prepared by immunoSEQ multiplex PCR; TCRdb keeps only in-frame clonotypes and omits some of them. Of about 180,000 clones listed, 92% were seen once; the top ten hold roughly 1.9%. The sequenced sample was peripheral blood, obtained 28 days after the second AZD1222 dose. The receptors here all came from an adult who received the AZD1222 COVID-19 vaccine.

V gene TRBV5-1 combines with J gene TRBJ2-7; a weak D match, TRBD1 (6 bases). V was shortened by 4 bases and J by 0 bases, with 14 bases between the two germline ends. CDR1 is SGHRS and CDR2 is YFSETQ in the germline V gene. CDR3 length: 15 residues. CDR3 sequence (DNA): TGCGCCAGCAGCATGGGACATACCAGCTCCTACGAGCAGTACTTC. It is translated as CASSMGHTSSYEQYF.

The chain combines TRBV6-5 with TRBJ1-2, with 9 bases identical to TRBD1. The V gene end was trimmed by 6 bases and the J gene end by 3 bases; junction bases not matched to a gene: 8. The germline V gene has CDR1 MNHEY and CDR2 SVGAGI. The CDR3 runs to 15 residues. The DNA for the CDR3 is TGTGCCAGCAGGCCGGGACAGGGTGCTCACTATGGCTACACCTTC. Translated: CASRPGQGAHYGYTF.

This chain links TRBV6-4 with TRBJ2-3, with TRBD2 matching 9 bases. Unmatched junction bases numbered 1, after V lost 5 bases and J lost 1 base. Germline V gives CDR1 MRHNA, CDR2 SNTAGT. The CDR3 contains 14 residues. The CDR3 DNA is TGTGCCAGCAGTTTAGCGGGGGGCACAGATACGCAGTATTTT. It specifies CASSLAGGTDTQYF.

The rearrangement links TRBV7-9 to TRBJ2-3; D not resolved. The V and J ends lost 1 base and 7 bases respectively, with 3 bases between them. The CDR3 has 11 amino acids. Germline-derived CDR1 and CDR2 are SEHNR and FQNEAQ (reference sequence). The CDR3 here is CASSLEYTQYF. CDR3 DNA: TGTGCCAGCAGCTTAGAGTATACGCAGTATTTT.

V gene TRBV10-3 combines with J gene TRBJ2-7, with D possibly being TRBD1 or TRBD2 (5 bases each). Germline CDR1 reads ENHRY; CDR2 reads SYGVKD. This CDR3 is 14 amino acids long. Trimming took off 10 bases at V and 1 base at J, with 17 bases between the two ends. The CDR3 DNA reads TGTGCCACCCATGCCCAGGGAGCTTCCTACGAGCAGTACTTC. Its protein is CATHAQGASYEQYF.

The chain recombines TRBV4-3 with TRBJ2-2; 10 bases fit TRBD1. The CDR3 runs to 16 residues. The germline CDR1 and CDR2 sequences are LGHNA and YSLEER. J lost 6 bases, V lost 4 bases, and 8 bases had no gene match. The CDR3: CASSPHGTGDAGELFF. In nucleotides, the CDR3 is TGCGCCAGCAGCCCTCACGGGACAGGGGATGCCGGGGAGCTGTTTTTT.

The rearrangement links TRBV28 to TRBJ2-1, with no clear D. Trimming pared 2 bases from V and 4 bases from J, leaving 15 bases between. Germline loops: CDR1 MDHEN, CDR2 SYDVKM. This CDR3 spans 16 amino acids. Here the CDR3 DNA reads TGTGCCAGCAGTTTAGAGGCTAGACGTATTTACAATGAGCAGTTCTTC. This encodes CASSLEARRIYNEQFF.

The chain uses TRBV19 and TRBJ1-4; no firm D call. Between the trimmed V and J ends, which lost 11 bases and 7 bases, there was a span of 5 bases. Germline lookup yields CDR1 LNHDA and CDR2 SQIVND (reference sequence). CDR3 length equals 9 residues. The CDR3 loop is CAAGEKLFF. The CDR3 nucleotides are TGTGCCGCTGGTGAAAAACTGTTTTTT.

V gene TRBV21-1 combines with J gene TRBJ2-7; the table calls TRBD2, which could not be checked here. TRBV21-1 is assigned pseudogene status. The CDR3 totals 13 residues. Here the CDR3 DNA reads TGTGCCACCCAGCGGTACGGAGCCTACGAGCAGTACTTC. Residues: CATQRYGAYEQYF.

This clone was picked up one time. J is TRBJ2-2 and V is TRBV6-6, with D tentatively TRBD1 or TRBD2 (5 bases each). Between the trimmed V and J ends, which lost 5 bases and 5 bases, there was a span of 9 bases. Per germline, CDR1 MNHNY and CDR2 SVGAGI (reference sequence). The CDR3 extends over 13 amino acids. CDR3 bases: TGTGCCAGCAGTAGGGACCCGACCGGGGAGCTGTTTTTT. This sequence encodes CASSRDPTGELFF.

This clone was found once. CDR3 nucleotide sequence: TGTGCCAGCAGCCAAGGGTGGGGGGATTATTCACCCCTCCACTTT. Its protein is CASSQGWGDYSPLHF. This sequence joins TRBV3-1 (or the pseudogene TRBV3-2) and TRBJ1-6; D is possibly TRBD1 (5 bases). V was shortened by 1 base and J by 8 bases, with 12 bases between the two germline ends. Per germline, CDR1 LGHDT and CDR2 YNNKEL (reference sequence). The length of the CDR3 is 15 residues.

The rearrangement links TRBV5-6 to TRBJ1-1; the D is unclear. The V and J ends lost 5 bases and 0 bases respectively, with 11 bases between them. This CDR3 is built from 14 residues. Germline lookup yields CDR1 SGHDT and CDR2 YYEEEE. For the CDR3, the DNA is TGTGCCAGCAGATTGAACCGGCTGAACACTGAAGCTTTCTTT. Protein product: CASRLNRLNTEAFF.

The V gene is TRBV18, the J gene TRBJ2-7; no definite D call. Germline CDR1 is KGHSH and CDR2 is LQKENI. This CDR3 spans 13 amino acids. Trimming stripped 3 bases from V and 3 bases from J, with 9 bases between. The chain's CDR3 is CASSPGADYEQYF. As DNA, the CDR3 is TGTGCCAGCTCACCGGGCGCGGACTACGAGCAGTACTTC.